These 18 T cell receptor beta chains share one sample of origin, sequenced in a study of cytomegalovirus exposure and HLA in healthy donors. Method: immunoSEQ multiplex PCR; TCRdb's copy keeps in-frame clones and lacks some. The table lists fewer than 200,000 clones, about 85% of them singletons. Source material: PBMCs. The receptors stem from a man younger than 35 in good health and CMV-seropositive.

J is TRBJ1-3 and V is TRBV29-1, with D maybe TRBD1 (6 bases). V was shortened by 4 bases and J by 0 bases, with 10 bases between the two germline ends. Germline CDR1 reads SQVTM; CDR2 reads ANQGSEA. The CDR3 spans 14 residues. The chain's CDR3 is CSVADSFSGNTIYF. The CDR3 nucleotides read TGCAGCGTTGCGGACAGTTTCTCTGGAAACACCATATATTTT.

V usage is TRBV27 and J usage is TRBJ1-1; tentative D call: TRBD1 (6 bases). CDR3 length equals 14 residues. The V gene's germline CDR1 is MNHEY and CDR2 SMNVEV (reference sequence). V was clipped by 4 bases and J by 13 bases, with 22 bases between them. DNA for the CDR3: TGTGCCAGCAGTTCGGGGGGCCCCCGAAGATTGGGTTTCTTT. Translated: CASSSGGPRRLGFF.

V is TRBV19 and J is TRBJ2-7; no firm D call. The V gene's germline CDR1 is LNHDA and CDR2 SQIVND (reference sequence). Trimming left V 3 bases short and J 3 bases short, with 12 bases between. The length of the CDR3 is 14 residues. The CDR3 DNA is TGTGCCAGTAGTATGAGAGGTTCCTACTACGAGCAGTACTTC. It yields the protein CASSMRGSYYEQYF.

This chain connects TRBV23-1 to TRBJ2-3; perhaps TRBD1 as D (5 bases). TRBV23-1 is an ORF; its function is uncertain. The germline V and J ends were trimmed by 0 bases and 2 bases, with 15 bases remaining between them. CDR3 size: 17 residues. CDR3 in amino acids: CASSQSRSRAYTDTQYF. The CDR3 coding sequence is TGCGCCAGCAGTCAATCGAGATCCAGGGCCTACACAGATACGCAGTATTTT.

The genes are TRBV10-3 and TRBJ1-1, with D unclear. Germline V gene lookup returns CDR1 ENHRY and CDR2 SYGVKD. V lost 4 bases, J lost 5 bases, and 14 bases lay in between. The CDR3 loop spans 14 amino acids. CDR3 protein: CAISGRGFGTEAFF. DNA for the CDR3: TGTGCCATCAGTGGGAGAGGGTTCGGAACTGAAGCTTTCTTT.

The J gene is TRBJ2-7, the V gene TRBV27, with 7 bases that match TRBD2. The CDR3 contains 14 residues. Trimming at V came to 4 bases and at J to 7 bases, leaving 10 bases not matched to a gene. Germline values: CDR1 MNHEY, CDR2 SMNVEV (reference sequence). CDR3 bases: TGTGCCAGCAGTTCATGGACTAGATCGGGTGAGCAGTACTTC. As protein: CASSSWTRSGEQYF.

This clone turned up a few times. The genes are TRBV7-9 and TRBJ2-7; a weak D match, TRBD1 (6 bases). V was shortened by 8 bases and J by 7 bases, with 18 bases between the two germline ends. Germline V CDR1 and CDR2: SEHNR, FQNEAQ (reference sequence). CDR3 size: 13 residues. The CDR3 nucleotides are TGTGCCAGCTCCAGGGGTTTGATGTGGGAGCAGTACTTC. Translation: CASSRGLMWEQYF.

V is TRBV19 and J is TRBJ2-7, with 10 bases lining up with TRBD2. The length of the CDR3 is 17 residues. The J segment lost 3 bases and the V segment lost 0 bases, leaving 8 bases of the junction unmatched. Germline CDR1 LNHDA, CDR2 SQIVND (reference sequence). CDR3 residues: CASSIDHNPSGGYEQYF. DNA for the CDR3: TGTGCCAGTAGTATAGATCACAACCCTAGCGGGGGCTACGAGCAGTACTTC.

V usage is TRBV12-5 and J usage is TRBJ1-5; D is unclear. V was clipped by 1 base and J by 1 base, with 5 bases between them. In germline, CDR1 is LGHNT, CDR2 FRNRAP. The CDR3 totals 14 residues. The CDR3 DNA follows: TGTGCTAGTGGTTTGGGGGCCAGCAATCAGCCCCAGCATTTT. Protein product: CASGLGASNQPQHF.

The rearrangement links TRBV28 to TRBJ2-1, with 7 bases that match TRBD2. The V segment lost 4 bases and the J segment 5 bases; nucleotides outside the gene matches: 5. Germline CDR1 reads MDHEN; CDR2 reads SYDVKM. The CDR3 is 14 amino acids. This chain's CDR3 is CASSWGGGNNEQFF. The DNA of the CDR3 is TGTGCCAGCAGTTGGGGCGGGGGAAACAATGAGCAGTTCTTC. The full variable domain, rest sourced from reference TRBV28 and TRBJ2-1, is DVKVTQSSRYLVKRTGEKVFLECVQDMDHENMFWYRQDPGLGLRLIYFSYDVKMKEKGDIPEGYSVSREKKERFSLILESASTNQTSMYLCASSWGGGNNEQFFGPGTRLTVL.

The chain is built from TRBV10-3 and TRBJ2-2, with TRBD2 matching 12 bases. Germline CDR1 reads ENHRY; CDR2 reads SYGVKD. This CDR3 region has 16 residues. Trimming at V came to 2 bases and at J to 6 bases, leaving 4 bases not matched to a gene. CDR3 in DNA: TGTGCCATCAGTGAGAGACTAGCGGGAGTTTCCGGGGAGCTGTTTTTT. Its protein product is CAISERLAGVSGELFF.

This rearrangement joins TRBV6-5 to TRBJ2-5; D is possibly TRBD2 (5 bases). V shed 6 bases and J shed 4 bases, with 12 bases lying between them. Germline V gene data show CDR1 as MNHEY and CDR2 as SVGAGI. The CDR3 spans 13 residues. The CDR3 nucleotides are TGTGCCAGCAGGGAACGGGATCGAGAGACCCAGTACTTC. This sequence encodes CASRERDRETQYF.

The rearrangement uses TRBV6-1 and TRBJ2-5; a possible D gene is TRBD2 (6 bases). V was pared by 2 bases and J by 2 bases, with 12 bases between. CDR1 is MNHNS and CDR2 is SASEGT in the germline V gene. The CDR3 covers 15 residues. The CDR3 nucleotides read TGTGCCAGCAGTGAATTCGAGGGAGGACAAGAGACCCAGTACTTC. It encodes CASSEFEGGQETQYF.

This clone was seen a handful of times. J is TRBJ2-1 and V is TRBV18; TRBD2 matches at 9 bases. V lost 3 bases, J lost 2 bases, and 11 bases stayed unmatched. Germline loops: CDR1 KGHSH, CDR2 LQKENI. The CDR3 is 18 amino acids. In DNA, the CDR3 is TGTGCCAGCTCACCCGCTAGCGGGAAGTCGAACGCCTACAATGAGCAGTTCTTC. Protein: CASSPASGKSNAYNEQFF.

The V call is TRBV4-1, the J call TRBJ2-2, with D possibly matching TRBD2 (6 bases). The CDR3 contains 16 residues. CDR1 MGHRA and CDR2 YSYEKL come from the germline V gene. Trimming removed 3 bases from V and 1 base from J, with 12 bases in between. The chain's CDR3 is CASSQELAQNTGELFF. The CDR3 coding sequence is TGCGCCAGCAGCCAGGAGCTAGCGCAGAACACCGGGGAGCTGTTTTTT.

The CDR3 protein is CASSPTGGDPSYEQYF. For the CDR3, the DNA is TGTGCCAGCAGTCCCACAGGGGGCGACCCTTCCTACGAGCAGTACTTC. The chain carries TRBV28 and TRBJ2-7; TRBD1 aligns across 9 bases. This CDR3 region has 16 residues. Germline V gives CDR1 MDHEN, CDR2 SYDVKM. J lost 1 base, V lost 5 bases, and 9 bases had no gene match. Filled out from reference TRBV28 and TRBJ2-7, the complete variable domain reads DVKVTQSSRYLVKRTGEKVFLECVQDMDHENMFWYRQDPGLGLRLIYFSYDVKMKEKGDIPEGYSVSREKKERFSLILESASTNQTSMYLCASSPTGGDPSYEQYFGPGTRLTVT.

In this sample, this clone turned up a few times. In nucleotides, the CDR3 is TGTGCCACTCGCAGACTCACAGATACGCAGTATTTT. This translates into CATRRLTDTQYF. The J gene is TRBJ2-3, the V gene TRBV2; D call uncertain. The CDR3 is 12 amino acids. Trimming stripped 10 bases from V and 2 bases from J, with 10 bases between. Germline CDR1 reads SNHLY; CDR2 reads FYNNEI.

The chain carries TRBV4-1 and TRBJ2-1; 8 bases line up with TRBD2. V lost 5 bases to trimming and J lost 14 bases; unmatched junction nucleotides: 20. The CDR3 is 16 residues long. In germline, CDR1 is MGHRA, CDR2 YSYEKL. In DNA form, the CDR3 reads TGCGCCAGCAGCGACGTAGCGGGACGGGAGGAGGGAGTGGAGTTCTTC. Its protein product is CASSDVAGREEGVEFF.